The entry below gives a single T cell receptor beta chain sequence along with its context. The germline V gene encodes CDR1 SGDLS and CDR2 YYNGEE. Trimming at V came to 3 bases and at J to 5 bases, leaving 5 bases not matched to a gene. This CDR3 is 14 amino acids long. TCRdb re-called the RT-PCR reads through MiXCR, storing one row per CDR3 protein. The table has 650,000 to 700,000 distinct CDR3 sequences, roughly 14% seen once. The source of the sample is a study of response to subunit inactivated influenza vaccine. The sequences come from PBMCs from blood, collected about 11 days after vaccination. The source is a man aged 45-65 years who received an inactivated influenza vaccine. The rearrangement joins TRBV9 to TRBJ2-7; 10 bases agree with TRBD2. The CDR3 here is CASSALAGSNEQYF. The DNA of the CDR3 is TGTGCCAGCAGCGCACTAGCGGGAAGTAACGAGCAGTACTTC.